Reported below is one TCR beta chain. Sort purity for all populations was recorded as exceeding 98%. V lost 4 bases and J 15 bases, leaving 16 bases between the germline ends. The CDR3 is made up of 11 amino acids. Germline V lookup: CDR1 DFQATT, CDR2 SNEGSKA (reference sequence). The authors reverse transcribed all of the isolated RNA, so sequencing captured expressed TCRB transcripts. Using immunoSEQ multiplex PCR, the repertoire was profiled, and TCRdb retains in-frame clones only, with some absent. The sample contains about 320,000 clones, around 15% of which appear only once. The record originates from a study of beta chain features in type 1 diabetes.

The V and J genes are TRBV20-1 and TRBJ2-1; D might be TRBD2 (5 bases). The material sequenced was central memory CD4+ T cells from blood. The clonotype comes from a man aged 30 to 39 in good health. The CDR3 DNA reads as TGCAGTGCTACCGAGGGCTTAGTGCGGTTCTTC. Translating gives CSATEGLVRFF.